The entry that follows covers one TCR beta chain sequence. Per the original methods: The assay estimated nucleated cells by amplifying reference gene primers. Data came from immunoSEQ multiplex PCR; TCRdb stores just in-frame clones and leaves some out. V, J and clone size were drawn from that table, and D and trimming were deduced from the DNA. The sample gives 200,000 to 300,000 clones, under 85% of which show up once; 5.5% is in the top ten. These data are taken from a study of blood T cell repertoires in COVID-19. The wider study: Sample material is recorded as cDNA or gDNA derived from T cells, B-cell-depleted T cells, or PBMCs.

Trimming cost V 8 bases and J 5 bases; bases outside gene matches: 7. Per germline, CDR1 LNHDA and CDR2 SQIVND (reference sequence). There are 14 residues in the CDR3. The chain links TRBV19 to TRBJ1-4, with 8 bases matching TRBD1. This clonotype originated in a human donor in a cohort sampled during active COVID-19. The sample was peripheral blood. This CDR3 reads CASGDRGPNEKLFF. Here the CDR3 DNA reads TGTGCCAGTGGAGACAGGGGACCGAATGAAAAACTGTTTTTT.